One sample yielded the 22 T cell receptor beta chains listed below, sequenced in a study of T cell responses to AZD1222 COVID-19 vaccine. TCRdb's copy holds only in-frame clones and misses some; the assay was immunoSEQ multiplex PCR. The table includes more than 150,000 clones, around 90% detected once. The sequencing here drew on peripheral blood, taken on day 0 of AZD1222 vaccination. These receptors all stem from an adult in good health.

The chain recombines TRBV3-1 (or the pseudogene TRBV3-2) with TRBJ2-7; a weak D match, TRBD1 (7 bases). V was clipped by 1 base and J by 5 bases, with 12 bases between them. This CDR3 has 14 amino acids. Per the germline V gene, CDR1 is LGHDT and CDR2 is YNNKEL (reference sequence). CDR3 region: CASSQVSGGNEQYF. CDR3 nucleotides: TGTGCCAGCAGCCAAGTCTCAGGGGGGAACGAGCAGTACTTC.

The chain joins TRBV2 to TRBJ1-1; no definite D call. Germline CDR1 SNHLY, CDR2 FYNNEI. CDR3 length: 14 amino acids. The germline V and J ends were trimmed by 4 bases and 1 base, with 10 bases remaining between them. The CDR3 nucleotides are TGTGCCAGCAGTGGGGTTGCGGGGAACACTGAAGCTTTCTTT. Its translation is CASSGVAGNTEAFF.

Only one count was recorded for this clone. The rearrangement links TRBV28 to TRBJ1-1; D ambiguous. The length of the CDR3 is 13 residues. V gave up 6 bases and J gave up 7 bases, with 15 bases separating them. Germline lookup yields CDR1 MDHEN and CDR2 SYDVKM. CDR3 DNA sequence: TGTGCCAGCAGGATTGGTCCCTCCTATGAAGCTTTCTTT. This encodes CASRIGPSYEAFF.

The CDR3 DNA reads TGCGCCAGCAGCTTAAGTGCGCACCAAGAGACCCAGTACTTC. Residues: CASSLSAHQETQYF. The chain employs TRBV5-1 and TRBJ2-5; no clear D. The CDR3 has 14 residues. CDR1 SGHRS and CDR2 YFSETQ come from the germline V gene. V was pared by 2 bases and J by 0 bases, with 8 bases between.

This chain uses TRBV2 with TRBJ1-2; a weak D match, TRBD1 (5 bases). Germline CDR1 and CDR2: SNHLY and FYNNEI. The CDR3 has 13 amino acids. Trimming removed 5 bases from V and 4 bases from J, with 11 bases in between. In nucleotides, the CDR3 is TGTGCCAGCAGTCAGGGACTGATCTATGGCTACACCTTC. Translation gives CASSQGLIYGYTF.

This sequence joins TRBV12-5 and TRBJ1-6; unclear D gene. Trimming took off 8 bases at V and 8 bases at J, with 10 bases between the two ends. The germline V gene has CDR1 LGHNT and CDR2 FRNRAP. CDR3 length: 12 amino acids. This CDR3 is CASKVGDSPLHF. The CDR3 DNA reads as TGTGCTAGTAAGGTGGGCGATTCACCCCTCCACTTT. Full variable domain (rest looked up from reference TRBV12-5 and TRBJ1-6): DARVTQTPRHKVTEMGQEVTMRCQPILGHNTVFWYRQTMMQGLELLAYFRNRAPLDDSGMPKDRFSAEMPDATLATLKIQPSEPRDSAVYFCASKVGDSPLHFGNGTRLTVT.

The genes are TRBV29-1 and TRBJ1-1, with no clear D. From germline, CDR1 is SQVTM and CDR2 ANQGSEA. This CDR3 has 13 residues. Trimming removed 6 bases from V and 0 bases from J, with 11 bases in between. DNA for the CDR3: TGCAGCGTCGTACGTAGGATGAACACTGAAGCTTTCTTT. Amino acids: CSVVRRMNTEAFF.

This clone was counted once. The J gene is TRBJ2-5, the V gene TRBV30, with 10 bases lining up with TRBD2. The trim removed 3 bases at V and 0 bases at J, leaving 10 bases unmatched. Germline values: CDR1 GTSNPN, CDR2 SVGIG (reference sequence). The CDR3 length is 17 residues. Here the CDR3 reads CAWSRPRAGGYQETQYF. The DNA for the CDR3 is TGTGCCTGGAGCCGACCCCGAGCGGGGGGGTACCAAGAGACCCAGTACTTC. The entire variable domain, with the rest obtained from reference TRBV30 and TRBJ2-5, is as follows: SQTIHQWPATLVQPVGSPLSLECTVEGTSNPNLYWYRQAAGRGLQLLFYSVGIGQISSEVPQNLSASRPQDRQFILSSKKLLLSDSGFYLCAWSRPRAGGYQETQYFGPGTRLLVL.

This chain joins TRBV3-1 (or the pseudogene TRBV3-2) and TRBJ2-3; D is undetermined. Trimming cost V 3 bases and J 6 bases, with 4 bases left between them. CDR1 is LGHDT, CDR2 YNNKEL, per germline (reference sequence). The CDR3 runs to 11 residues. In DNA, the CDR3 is TGTGCCAGCAGCCACTCTGATACGCAGTATTTT. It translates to CASSHSDTQYF.

The CDR3 coding sequence is TGTGCCAGCAGTTTAAATCCGCCAGTAGACCTCCACTTT. Translated, it gives CASSLNPPVDLHF. The V call is TRBV27, the J call TRBJ1-6; D gene unclear. Germline values: CDR1 MNHEY, CDR2 SMNVEV (reference sequence). This CDR3 spans 13 amino acids. V lost 2 bases and J lost 15, with 14 bases in between.

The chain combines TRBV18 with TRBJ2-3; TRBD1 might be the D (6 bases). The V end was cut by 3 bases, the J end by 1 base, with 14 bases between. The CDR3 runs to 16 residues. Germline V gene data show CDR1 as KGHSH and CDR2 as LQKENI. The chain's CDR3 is CASSPGYRVGTDTQYF. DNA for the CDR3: TGTGCCAGCTCACCGGGATACAGGGTGGGCACAGATACGCAGTATTTT.

The CDR3 DNA reads TGCAGCGGTGGACTAGCTGCCACCGGGGAGCTGTTTTTT. As protein: CSGGLAATGELFF. V and J are TRBV29-1 and TRBJ2-2; 8 positions agree with TRBD2. The CDR3 has 13 amino acids. The germline V gene encodes CDR1 SQVTM and CDR2 ANQGSEA. Trimming at V came to 7 bases and at J to 4 bases, leaving 5 bases not matched to a gene.

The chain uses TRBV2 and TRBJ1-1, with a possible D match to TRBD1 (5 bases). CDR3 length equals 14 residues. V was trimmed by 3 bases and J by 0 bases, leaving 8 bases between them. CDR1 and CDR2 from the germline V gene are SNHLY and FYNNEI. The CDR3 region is CASSEGRMNTEAFF. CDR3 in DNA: TGTGCCAGCAGTGAGGGGCGGATGAACACTGAAGCTTTCTTT.

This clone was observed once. The chain's CDR3 is CASSYSLFRVAETQYF. The CDR3 coding sequence is TGTGCCAGCAGTTACTCACTATTTCGGGTGGCGGAGACCCAGTACTTC. The chain carries TRBV6-2 or TRBV6-3 and TRBJ2-5; the D is unclear. V lost 0 bases and J lost 5, with 16 bases in between. Germline lookup yields CDR1 MNHEY and CDR2 SVGEGT. The CDR3 covers 16 residues.

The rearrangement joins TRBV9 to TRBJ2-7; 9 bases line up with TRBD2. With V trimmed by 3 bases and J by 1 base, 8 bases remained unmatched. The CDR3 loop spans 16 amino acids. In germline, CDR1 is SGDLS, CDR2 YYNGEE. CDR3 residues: CASSDNSGGASYEQYF. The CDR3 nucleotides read TGTGCCAGCAGCGACAATAGCGGGGGTGCTTCCTACGAGCAGTACTTC.

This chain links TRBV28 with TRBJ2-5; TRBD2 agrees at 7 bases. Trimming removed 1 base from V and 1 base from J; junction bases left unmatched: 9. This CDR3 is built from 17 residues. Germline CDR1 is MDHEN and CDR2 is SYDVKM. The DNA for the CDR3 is TGTGCCAGCAGTTTATATTGGGAGGGGAACGGCCAAGAGACCCAGTACTTC. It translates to CASSLYWEGNGQETQYF.

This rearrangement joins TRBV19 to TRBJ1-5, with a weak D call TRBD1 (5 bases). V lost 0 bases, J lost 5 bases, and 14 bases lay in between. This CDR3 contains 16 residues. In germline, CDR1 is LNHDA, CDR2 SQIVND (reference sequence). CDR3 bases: TGTGCCAGTAGTATAGATAGCGCCGCGGGGGATCAGCCCCAGCATTTT. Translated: CASSIDSAAGDQPQHF.

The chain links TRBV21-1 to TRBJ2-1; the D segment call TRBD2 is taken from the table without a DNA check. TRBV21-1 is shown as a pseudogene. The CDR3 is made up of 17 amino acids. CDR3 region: CASSNRQSESKYNEQFF. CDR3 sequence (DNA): TGTGCCAGCAGCAACCGGCAGTCGGAGAGTAAGTACAATGAGCAGTTCTTC.

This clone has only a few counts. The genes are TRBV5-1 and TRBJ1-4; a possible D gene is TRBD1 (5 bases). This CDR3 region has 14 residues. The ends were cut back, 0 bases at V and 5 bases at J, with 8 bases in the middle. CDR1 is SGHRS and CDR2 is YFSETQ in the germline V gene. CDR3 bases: TGCGCCAGCAGCTTGGGGGGCCAGAATGAAAAACTGTTTTTT. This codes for CASSLGGQNEKLFF.

Written as DNA, the CDR3 is TGTGCCAGCAGCCAAAGAGATGAGCAGTTCTTC. It translates to CASSQRDEQFF. The chain recombines TRBV3-1 (or the pseudogene TRBV3-2) with TRBJ2-1; D unclear. V lost 2 bases to trimming and J lost 8 bases, with 4 bases between them. Germline CDR1 reads LGHDT; CDR2 reads YNNKEL (reference sequence). The CDR3 extends over 11 amino acids.

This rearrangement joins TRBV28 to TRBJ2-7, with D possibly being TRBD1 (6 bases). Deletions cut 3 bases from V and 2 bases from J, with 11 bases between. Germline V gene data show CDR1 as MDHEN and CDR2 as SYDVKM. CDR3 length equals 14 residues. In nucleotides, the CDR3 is TGTGCCAGCAGTTTCACAGGGAAGCCCTACGAGCAGTACTTC. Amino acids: CASSFTGKPYEQYF.

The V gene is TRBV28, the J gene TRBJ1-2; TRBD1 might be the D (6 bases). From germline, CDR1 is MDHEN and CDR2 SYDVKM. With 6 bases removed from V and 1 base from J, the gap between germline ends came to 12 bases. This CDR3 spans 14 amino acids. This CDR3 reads CASRRGRLNYGYTF. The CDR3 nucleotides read TGTGCCAGCAGGCGGGGGCGGCTTAACTATGGCTACACCTTC.